One and the same sample provided the 17 T cell receptor beta chains below, sequenced in a study of shared clonotypes between healthy human individuals (dated by TCRdb to about 2020). The library relied on the immunoSEQ multiplex PCR assay. TCRdb took this table from immuneACCESS and kept in-frame rearrangements with V and J called. Such tables lack part of the clones; where checked against another copy, unresolved V genes explain under half of the gap, and the rest is unexplained. In this sample the table shows approximately 2.4 million clones, around 95% of which occur a single time. In total, the top ten clones hold around 0.13% of the sample. The sequenced sample consisted of naive CD4+ T cells sorted from blood. The cell subset or site label corresponds to: CD45RA+ positively selected. The origin of the receptors is a young man in good health.

The chain carries TRBV30 and TRBJ2-3, with a weak D call TRBD2 (5 bases). Trimming cost V 0 bases and J 3 bases, with 7 bases left between them. Germline V gene data show CDR1 as GTSNPN and CDR2 as SVGIG (reference sequence). The CDR3 spans 13 residues. This CDR3 reads CAWSVRTTDTQYF. CDR3 bases: TGTGCCTGGAGTGTACGGACTACAGATACGCAGTATTTT. The whole variable domain, remainder taken from reference TRBV30 and TRBJ2-3, is SQTIHQWPATLVQPVGSPLSLECTVEGTSNPNLYWYRQAAGRGLQLLFYSVGIGQISSEVPQNLSASRPQDRQFILSSKKLLLSDSGFYLCAWSVRTTDTQYFGPGTRLTVL.

This chain links TRBV4-3 with TRBJ2-2; 7 nucleotides align to TRBD2. The J segment lost 7 bases and the V segment lost 4 bases, leaving 6 bases of the junction unmatched. CDR3 length equals 14 residues. Germline V lookup: CDR1 LGHNA, CDR2 YSLEER. CDR3: CASSRDYRIGELFF. The CDR3 nucleotides read TGCGCCAGCAGCCGGGACTACCGAATCGGGGAGCTGTTTTTT.

The V gene is TRBV14, the J gene TRBJ1-2; TRBD1 might be the D (6 bases). Trimming shortened V by 4 bases and J by 6 bases, and 21 bases separated the two germline ends. CDR1 SGHDN and CDR2 FVKESK come from the germline V gene. CDR3 size: 16 residues. The CDR3 region is CASSPPATGPFDGYTF. In DNA form, the CDR3 reads TGTGCCAGCAGCCCGCCCGCGACAGGCCCTTTCGATGGCTACACCTTC. Full variable domain (missing parts from reference TRBV14 and TRBJ1-2): EAGVTQFPSHSVIEKGQTVTLRCDPISGHDNLYWYRRVMGKEIKFLLHFVKESKQDESGMPNNRFLAERTGGTYSTLKVQPAELEDSGVYFCASSPPATGPFDGYTFGSGTRLTVV.

This chain uses TRBV13 with TRBJ2-7; 7 bases line up with TRBD2. This CDR3 is 13 amino acids long. CDR1 is PRHDT, CDR2 FYEKMQ, per germline (reference sequence). V lost 7 bases, J lost 4 bases, and 7 bases stayed unmatched. The CDR3 here is CASKERDGYEQYF. For the CDR3, the DNA is TGTGCCAGCAAAGAGCGGGACGGTTACGAGCAGTACTTC.

The genes are TRBV30 and TRBJ1-2; TRBD1 matches 7 bases. V was pared by 5 bases and J by 2 bases, with 11 bases of the junction left unmatched. CDR1 and CDR2 from the germline V gene are GTSNPN and SVGIG (reference sequence). The CDR3 extends over 15 amino acids. The CDR3 loop is CAWRTGAGGNYGYTF. CDR3 nucleotide sequence: TGTGCCTGGCGAACTGGAGCAGGGGGGAACTATGGCTACACCTTC.

The gene calls are TRBV6-5 and TRBJ2-3; 8 bases are a match to TRBD1. The CDR3 is made up of 13 amino acids. After removal of 10 bases from V and 3 bases from J, the junction contained 6 bases not matched to a gene. Germline V gene lookup returns CDR1 MNHEY and CDR2 SVGAGI. The CDR3: CATPTGGTDTQYF. The DNA for the CDR3 is TGTGCCACCCCCACAGGGGGGACAGATACGCAGTATTTT.

This chain links TRBV2 with TRBJ2-5; maybe TRBD1 (6 bases). The V end was cut by 6 bases, the J end by 13 bases, with 12 bases between. Germline CDR1 reads SNHLY; CDR2 reads FYNNEI. The CDR3 spans 10 residues. The CDR3 protein is CASRGARGYF. In nucleotides, the CDR3 is TGTGCCAGCAGGGGGGCTCGAGGGTACTTC.

The chain is built from TRBV28 and TRBJ2-5, with D possibly TRBD2 on 5 matching bases. The germline gives CDR1 MDHEN, CDR2 SYDVKM. V lost 6 bases and J lost 7, with 18 bases in between. The CDR3 runs to 14 residues. CDR3 sequence reads: CASSSGRSGRTQYF. The CDR3 bases are TGTGCCAGCAGCTCGGGAAGGTCCGGGCGGACCCAGTACTTC.

This clone was observed a few times. V gene TRBV19 combines with J gene TRBJ1-6; D is perhaps TRBD1 (6 bases). The length of the CDR3 is 16 residues. Trimming took 5 bases from V and 4 from J, leaving 15 bases between them. CDR1 is LNHDA, CDR2 SQIVND, per germline (reference sequence). The CDR3 DNA is TGTGCCAGTAGTTTATCCGGGACATTGTATAATTCACCCCTCCACTTT. Translating gives CASSLSGTLYNSPLHF.

V gene TRBV5-5 combines with J gene TRBJ1-6; TRBD1 might be the D (6 bases). This CDR3 has 16 amino acids. Germline V gene sequence: CDR1 SGHKS, CDR2 YYEKEE (reference sequence). Trimming cost V 7 bases and J 6 bases, with 20 bases left between them. This CDR3 is CASETIPGQPNSPLHF. CDR3 nucleotides: TGTGCCAGCGAAACTATACCGGGACAACCTAATTCACCCCTCCACTTT.

This chain uses TRBV4-1 with TRBJ2-7; tentatively, D is TRBD1 (5 bases). V lost 1 base, J lost 3 bases, and 19 bases lay in between. Germline CDR1 reads MGHRA; CDR2 reads YSYEKL. This CDR3 has 17 amino acids. CDR3 residues: CASSQAYSPGINYEQYF. The CDR3 coding sequence is TGCGCCAGCAGCCAAGCTTACAGTCCAGGGATAAACTACGAGCAGTACTTC.

This chain joins TRBV11-3 and TRBJ2-5, with D possibly matching TRBD2 (7 bases). Germline CDR1 and CDR2: SGHNT and YENEEA. V lost 4 bases to trimming and J lost 4 bases, with 10 bases between them. The CDR3 is 13 amino acids. In DNA, the CDR3 is TGTGCCAGCAGCTCGGGGGGCGGAGAGACCCAGTACTTC. Translation: CASSSGGGETQYF.

This chain joins TRBV18 and TRBJ2-3, with TRBD1 identical over 7 bases. Germline CDR1 reads KGHSH; CDR2 reads LQKENI. With V trimmed by 2 bases and J by 0 bases, 8 bases remained unmatched. The CDR3 sequence is 17 residues long. Written as DNA, the CDR3 is TGTGCCAGCTCACCAATGAGGGGGCGTACTAGCACAGATACGCAGTATTTT. Protein product: CASSPMRGRTSTDTQYF.

V usage is TRBV4-1 and J usage is TRBJ1-3; D gene unclear. Trimming cost V 2 bases and J 0 bases, with 14 bases left between them. The CDR3 spans 17 residues. Germline values: CDR1 MGHRA, CDR2 YSYEKL. CDR3 sequence (DNA): TGCGCCAGCAGCCAAAGGTTGTCGGAAAACTCTGGAAACACCATATATTTT. Translating gives CASSQRLSENSGNTIYF.

The chain has TRBV18 and TRBJ2-2, with 7 bases fitting TRBD2. V shed 3 bases, J shed 3 bases, and the junction held 1 base outside the gene matches. The germline V gene has CDR1 KGHSH and CDR2 LQKENI. The CDR3 sequence is 14 residues long. CDR3 sequence (DNA): TGTGCCAGCTCACCTGCGGGGGACACCGGGGAGCTGTTTTTT. This gives the protein CASSPAGDTGELFF.

CDR3 amino acids: CASSLGLPGTETQYF. The CDR3 coding sequence is TGCGCCAGCAGCTTGGGTCTTCCTGGCACAGAGACCCAGTACTTC. The gene calls are TRBV5-1 and TRBJ2-5; no definite D call. This CDR3 is 15 amino acids long. V was pared by 0 bases and J by 4 bases, with 13 bases between. CDR1 is SGHRS and CDR2 is YFSETQ in the germline V gene.

This chain uses TRBV10-2 with TRBJ1-2; 7 positions agree with TRBD1. CDR1 is WSHSY, CDR2 SAAADI, per germline. The CDR3 length is 16 residues. J gave up 5 bases and V 0 bases, and 9 bases lay outside the gene matches. This chain's CDR3 is CASSESMKGARYGYTF. CDR3 DNA sequence: TGCGCCAGCAGTGAGTCGATGAAGGGGGCGCGATATGGCTACACCTTC.